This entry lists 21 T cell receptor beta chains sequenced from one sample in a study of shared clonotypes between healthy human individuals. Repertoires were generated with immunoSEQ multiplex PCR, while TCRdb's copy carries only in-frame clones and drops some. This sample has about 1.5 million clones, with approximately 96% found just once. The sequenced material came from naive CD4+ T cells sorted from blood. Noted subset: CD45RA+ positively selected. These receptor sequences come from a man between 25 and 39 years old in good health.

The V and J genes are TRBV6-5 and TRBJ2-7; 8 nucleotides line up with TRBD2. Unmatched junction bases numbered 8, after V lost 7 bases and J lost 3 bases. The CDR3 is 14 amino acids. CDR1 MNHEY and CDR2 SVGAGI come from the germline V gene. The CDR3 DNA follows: TGTGCCAGCACCGGGGGGGGAGTGCTCTACGAGCAGTACTTC. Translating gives CASTGGGVLYEQYF.

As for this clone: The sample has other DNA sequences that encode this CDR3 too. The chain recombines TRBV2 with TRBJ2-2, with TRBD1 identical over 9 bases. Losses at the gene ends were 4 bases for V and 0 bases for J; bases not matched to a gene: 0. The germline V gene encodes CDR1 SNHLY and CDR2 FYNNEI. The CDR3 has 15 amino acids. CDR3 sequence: CASSGQGANTGELFF. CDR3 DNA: TGTGCCAGCAGTGGACAGGGGGCGAACACCGGGGAGCTGTTTTTT.

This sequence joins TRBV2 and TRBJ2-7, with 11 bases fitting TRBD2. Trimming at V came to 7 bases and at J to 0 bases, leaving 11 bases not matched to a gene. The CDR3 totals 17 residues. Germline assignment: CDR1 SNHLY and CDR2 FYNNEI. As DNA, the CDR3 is TGTGCCAGCAATAGGCTAGCGGGAGGTTTTAGCTCCTACGAGCAGTACTTC. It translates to CASNRLAGGFSSYEQYF.

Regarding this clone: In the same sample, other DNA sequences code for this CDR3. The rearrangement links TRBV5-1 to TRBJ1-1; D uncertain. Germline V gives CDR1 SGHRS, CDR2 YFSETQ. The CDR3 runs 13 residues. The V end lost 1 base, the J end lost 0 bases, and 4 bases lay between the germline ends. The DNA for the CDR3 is TGCGCCAGCAGCTTGAGGGTGAACACTGAAGCTTTCTTT. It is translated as CASSLRVNTEAFF.

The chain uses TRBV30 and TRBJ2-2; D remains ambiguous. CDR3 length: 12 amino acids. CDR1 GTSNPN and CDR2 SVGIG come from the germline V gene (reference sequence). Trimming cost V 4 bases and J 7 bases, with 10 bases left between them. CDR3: CAWKGFSGELFF. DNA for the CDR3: TGTGCCTGGAAAGGGTTCAGCGGGGAGCTGTTTTTT.

The chain's CDR3 is CASSLGGGQGGSPLHF. In DNA, the CDR3 is TGTGCCAGCAGCTTAGGAGGGGGACAGGGCGGTTCACCCCTCCACTTT. The chain links TRBV7-9 to TRBJ1-6; 9 bases fit TRBD1. Germline V gene data show CDR1 as SEHNR and CDR2 as FQNEAQ (reference sequence). The CDR3 covers 16 residues. V shed 1 base, J shed 9 bases, and the junction held 7 bases outside the gene matches.

CDR3 coding DNA: TGCGCCAGCAGTTTTTCGGGACTAGCCTCCTACGAGCAGTACTTC. It specifies CASSFSGLASYEQYF. The rearrangement uses TRBV5-1 and TRBJ2-7; 9 positions agree with TRBD2. The CDR3 totals 15 residues. The germline V gene has CDR1 SGHRS and CDR2 YFSETQ. V lost 5 bases and J lost 0; bases outside the gene matches: 6. Full variable domain (outside the CDR3, taken from reference TRBV5-1 and TRBJ2-7): KAGVTQTPRYLIKTRGQQVTLSCSPISGHRSVSWYQQTPGQGLQFLFEYFSETQRNKGNFPGRFSGRQFSNSRSEMNVSTLELGDSALYLCASSFSGLASYEQYFGPGTRLTVT.

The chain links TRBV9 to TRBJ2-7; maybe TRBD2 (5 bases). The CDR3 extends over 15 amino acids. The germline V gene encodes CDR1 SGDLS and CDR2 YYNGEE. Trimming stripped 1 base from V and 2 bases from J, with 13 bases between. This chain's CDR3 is CASSVTPEATYEQYF. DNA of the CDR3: TGTGCCAGCAGCGTAACCCCGGAGGCCACCTACGAGCAGTACTTC.

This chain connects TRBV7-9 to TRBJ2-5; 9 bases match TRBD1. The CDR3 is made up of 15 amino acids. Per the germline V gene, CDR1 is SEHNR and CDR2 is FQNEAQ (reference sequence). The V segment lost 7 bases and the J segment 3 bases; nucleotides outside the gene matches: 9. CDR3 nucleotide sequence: TGTGCCAGCAACCCAAGAAGGACAGGGGAAGAGACCCAGTACTTC. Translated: CASNPRRTGEETQYF.

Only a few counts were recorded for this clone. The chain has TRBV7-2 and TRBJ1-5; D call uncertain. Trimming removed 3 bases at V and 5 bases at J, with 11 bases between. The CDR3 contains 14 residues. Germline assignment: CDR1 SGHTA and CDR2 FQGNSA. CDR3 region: CASSFALGDQPQHF. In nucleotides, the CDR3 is TGTGCCAGCAGCTTTGCACTCGGGGATCAGCCCCAGCATTTT.

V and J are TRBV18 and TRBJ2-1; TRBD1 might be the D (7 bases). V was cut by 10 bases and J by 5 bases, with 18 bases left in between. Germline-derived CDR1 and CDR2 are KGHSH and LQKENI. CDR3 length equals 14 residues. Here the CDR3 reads CATRGERVHNEQFF. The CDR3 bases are TGTGCCACCAGGGGGGAGAGAGTGCACAATGAGCAGTTCTTC.

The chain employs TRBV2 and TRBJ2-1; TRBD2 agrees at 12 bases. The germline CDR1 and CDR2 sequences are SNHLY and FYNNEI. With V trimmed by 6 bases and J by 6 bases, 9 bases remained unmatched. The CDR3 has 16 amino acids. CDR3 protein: CASRPRLAGVGNEQFF. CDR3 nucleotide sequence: TGTGCCAGCAGGCCCCGACTAGCGGGAGTAGGCAATGAGCAGTTCTTC.

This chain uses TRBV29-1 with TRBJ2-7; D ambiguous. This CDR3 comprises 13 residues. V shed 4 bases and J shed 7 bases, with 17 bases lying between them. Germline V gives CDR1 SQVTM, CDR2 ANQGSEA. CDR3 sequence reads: CSVVFVPEEEQYF. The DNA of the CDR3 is TGCAGCGTTGTATTTGTACCAGAAGAGGAGCAGTACTTC.

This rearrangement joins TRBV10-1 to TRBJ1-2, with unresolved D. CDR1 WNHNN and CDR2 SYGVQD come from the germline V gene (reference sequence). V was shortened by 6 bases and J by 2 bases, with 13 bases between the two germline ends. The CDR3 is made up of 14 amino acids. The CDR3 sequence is CASSPDGRNYGYTF. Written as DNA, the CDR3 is TGCGCCAGCAGCCCGGACGGACGCAACTATGGCTACACCTTC.

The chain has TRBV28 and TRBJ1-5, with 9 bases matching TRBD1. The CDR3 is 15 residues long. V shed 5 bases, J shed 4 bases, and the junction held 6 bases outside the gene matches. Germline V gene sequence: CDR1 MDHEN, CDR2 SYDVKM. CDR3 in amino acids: CASSGDREINQPQHF. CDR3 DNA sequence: TGTGCCAGCAGTGGGGACAGGGAAATTAATCAGCCCCAGCATTTT.

The CDR3 bases are TGTGCCACCAGCCCCTCCCGGGACATGACCTACGAGCAGTACTTC. Translating it yields CATSPSRDMTYEQYF. J is TRBJ2-7 and V is TRBV15, with D possibly TRBD1 on 6 matching bases. Trimming left V 5 bases short and J 2 bases short, with 16 bases between. The germline V gene encodes CDR1 LNHNV and CDR2 YYDKDF (reference sequence). The CDR3 is made up of 15 amino acids.

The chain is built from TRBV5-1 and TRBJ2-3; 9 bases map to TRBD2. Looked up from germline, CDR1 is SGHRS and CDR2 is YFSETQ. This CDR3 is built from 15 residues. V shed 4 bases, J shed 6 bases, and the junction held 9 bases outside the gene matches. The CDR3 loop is CASSPGGTSLDTQYF. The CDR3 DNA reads TGCGCCAGCAGCCCAGGGGGGACTAGCCTGGATACGCAGTATTTT. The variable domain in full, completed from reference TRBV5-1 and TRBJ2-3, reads KAGVTQTPRYLIKTRGQQVTLSCSPISGHRSVSWYQQTPGQGLQFLFEYFSETQRNKGNFPGRFSGRQFSNSRSEMNVSTLELGDSALYLCASSPGGTSLDTQYFGPGTRLTVL.

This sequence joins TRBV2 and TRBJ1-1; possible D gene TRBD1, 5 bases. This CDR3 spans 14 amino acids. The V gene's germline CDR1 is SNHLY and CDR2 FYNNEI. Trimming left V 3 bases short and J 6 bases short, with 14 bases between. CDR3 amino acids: CASSEDPGSPEAFF. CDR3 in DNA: TGTGCCAGCAGTGAGGATCCAGGGTCCCCTGAAGCTTTCTTT.

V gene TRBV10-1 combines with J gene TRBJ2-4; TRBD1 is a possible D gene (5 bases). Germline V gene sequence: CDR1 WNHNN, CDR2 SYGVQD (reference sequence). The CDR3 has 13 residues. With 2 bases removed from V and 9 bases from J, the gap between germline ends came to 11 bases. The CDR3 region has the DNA TGCGCCAGCAGTGAGCAAGGGGTTGGCATTCAGTACTTC. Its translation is CASSEQGVGIQYF.

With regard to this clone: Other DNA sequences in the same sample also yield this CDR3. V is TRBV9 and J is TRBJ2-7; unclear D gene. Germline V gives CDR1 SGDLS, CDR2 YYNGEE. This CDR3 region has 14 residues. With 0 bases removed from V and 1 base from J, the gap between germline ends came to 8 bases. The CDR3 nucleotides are TGTGCCAGCAGCGTAGACCTTTCTTCCTACGAGCAGTACTTC. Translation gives CASSVDLSSYEQYF.

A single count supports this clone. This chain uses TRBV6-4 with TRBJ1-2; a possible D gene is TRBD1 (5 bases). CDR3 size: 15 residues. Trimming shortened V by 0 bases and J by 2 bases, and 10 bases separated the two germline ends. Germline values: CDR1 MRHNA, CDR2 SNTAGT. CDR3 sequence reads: CASSDSGTPNYGYTF. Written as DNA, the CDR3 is TGTGCCAGCAGTGACTCCGGGACCCCCAACTATGGCTACACCTTC.